This is a list of T cell receptor beta chains from one sample in a study of molecular identifiers for immune sequencing clone quantification. TCRdb re-called the PCR reads with MiXCR, one entry per CDR3 protein. The table has about 54,000 distinct CDR3 sequences, around 27% seen once; the top ten hold 1.5% to 2%. Sequenced input: naive CD8+ T cells from blood, with Jurkat cell RNA spiked in. The receptors stem from a human donor in good health. Some libraries in this study had Jurkat cell RNA spiked in. The CDR3 runs from the conserved cysteine through the conserved F or W. A D gene is named only where the DNA matches it firmly. Clone size is stated in some rows and not others, as once, few, many or a class when expanded.

clone_size	v_call	cdr3_length	d_call	j_call	cdr3_aa	cdr3_nt
NA	TRBV19	17	TRBD2	TRBJ2-1	CASSIDWTSGSTDEQLF	TGTGCCAGTAGTATAGACTGGACTAGCGGGAGTACCGATGAGCAGCTCTTC
few	TRBV7-9	13	TRBD2	TRBJ2-7	CATLMGGSYEQYF	TGTGCCACCCTAATGGGAGGGTCCTACGAGCAGTACTTC
many	TRBV3-1	15	NA	TRBJ2-1	CASSQPRASYNEQFF	TGTGCCAGCAGCCAACCTAGAGCCTCCTACAATGAGCAGTTCTTC
many	TRBV28	16	TRBD1	TRBJ2-7	CASSLWGDRSSYEQYF	TGTGCCAGCAGTTTATGGGGGGACAGGAGCTCCTACGAGCAGTACTTC
many	TRBV30	15	TRBD1	TRBJ2-7	CAWSAGQGLLYEQYF	TGTGCCTGGAGTGCGGGACAGGGGCTTCTCTACGAGCAGTACTTC
few	TRBV15	13	NA	TRBJ1-1	CATRQTGTTEAFF	TGTGCCACCAGGCAAACAGGGACCACTGAAGCTTTCTTT
many	TRBV5-4	14	NA	TRBJ2-7	CASSFRGSSHEQYF	TGTGCCAGCAGCTTCCGAGGGAGCAGCCACGAGCAGTACTTC
many	TRBV24-1	11	NA	TRBJ2-1	CATMVGHEQFF	TGTGCCACCATGGTCGGGCATGAGCAGTTCTTC
NA	TRBV6-5	18	NA	TRBJ2-2	CASSYSSLRQGRTGELFF	TGTGCCAGCAGTTACTCATCCTTGCGGCAGGGGAGGACCGGGGAGCTGTTTTTT
many	TRBV14	17	NA	TRBJ1-1	CASSQDLGFGMDTEAFF	TGTGCCAGCAGCCAAGATTTAGGGTTTGGGATGGACACTGAAGCTTTCTTT
NA	TRBV29-1	13	NA	TRBJ2-7	CSVAVGGSYEQYF	TGCAGCGTTGCCGTCGGGGGCTCCTACGAGCAGTACTTC
many	TRBV10-3	12	NA	TRBJ1-6	CAISAVDTDLLF	TGTGCCATCAGTGCCGTAGACACCGACCTTCTCTTT
NA	TRBV10-3	13	TRBD1	TRBJ2-7	CTISLDRGNEQYF	TGTACCATCAGCCTGGACAGGGGGAACGAGCAGTACTTC
few	TRBV19	17	NA	TRBJ2-3	CASSIDTYRVVTDTQYF	TGTGCCAGTAGTATAGATACGTACAGGGTGGTTACAGATACGCAGTATTTT
many	TRBV19	15	TRBD1	TRBJ1-2	CASSGPQDRGYGYTF	TGTGCCAGTAGTGGTCCCCAGGACAGGGGATACGGCTACACCTTC
NA	TRBV20-1	16	NA	TRBJ1-2	CSAWKLAAAGSYGYTF	TGCAGTGCTTGGAAGCTCGCAGCCGCCGGTAGCTATGGCTACACCTTC
many	TRBV6-5	16	NA	TRBJ2-7	CASSYSSRYLVGEQYF	TGTGCCAGCAGTTACTCGAGCAGGTACCTGGTTGGCGAGCAGTACTTC
few	TRBV21-1	15	NA	TRBJ2-2	CASSKDNMNTGELFF	TGTGCCAGCAGCAAGGACAATATGAACACCGGGGAGCTGTTTTTT
many	TRBV11-2	16	TRBD1	TRBJ1-1	CASSFLAGGAYVEAFF	TGTGCCAGCAGCTTCTTGGCAGGGGGCGCGTACGTTGAAGCTTTCTTT
many	TRBV5-1	14	NA	TRBJ1-1	CASTALTGDTEAFF	TGCGCCAGCACAGCTTTGACCGGCGACACTGAAGCTTTCTTT
NA	TRBV2	15	NA	TRBJ2-6	CASGQPGAGANVLTF	TGTGCCAGCGGCCAGCCGGGGGCTGGGGCCAACGTCCTGACTTTC
many	TRBV29-1	13	NA	TRBJ2-7	CSAVRGRTYEQYF	TGCAGCGCTGTCCGCGGCAGAACCTACGAGCAGTACTTC
many	TRBV7-9	14	NA	TRBJ1-2	CACSPGTPTNGYTF	TGTGCCTGCTCACCGGGAACACCCACGAACGGCTACACCTTC
many	TRBV27	17	NA	TRBJ2-7	CASSPSVGHPDASEQYF	TGTGCCAGCAGTCCATCCGTGGGACACCCCGATGCTTCCGAGCAGTACTTC
NA	TRBV5-1	13	NA	TRBJ2-7	CASSLGGSYEQSF	TGCGCCAGCAGCTTGGGAGGGAGCTACGAGCAGTCCTTC
many	TRBV13	13	NA	TRBJ1-1	CASSFSADTEAFF	TGTGCCAGCAGCTTCTCGGCAGACACTGAAGCTTTCTTT
NA	TRBV12-3/TRBV12-4	15	NA	TRBJ2-1	CAGTPTGGSYNEQFF	TGTGCCGGCACCCCGACGGGCGGATCCTACAATGAGCAGTTCTTC
many	TRBV30	13	TRBD1	TRBJ2-7	CAWSPGQGNEQYF	TGTGCCTGGAGTCCTGGACAGGGTAACGAGCAGTACTTC
many	TRBV4-1	15	TRBD1	TRBJ1-1	CASSQPQGAHTEAFF	TGCGCCAGCAGCCAACCGCAGGGGGCTCACACTGAAGCTTTCTTT
many	TRBV30	15	NA	TRBJ2-3	CAWSGGGMSTDTQYF	TGTGCCTGGAGTGGTGGCGGAATGAGCACAGATACGCAGTATTTT
NA	TRBV3-1	14	NA	TRBJ2-3	CASSQELGTDTQYF	TGTGCCAGCAGCCAAGAGCTTGGGACAGATACGCAGTATTTT
few	TRBV4-2	13	TRBD1	TRBJ2-7	CASSPGGGYEQYF	TGTGCCAGCAGCCCAGGGGGCGGTTACGAGCAGTACTTC
few	TRBV20-1	14	TRBD2	TRBJ2-7	CSAASGLAGGGQYF	TGCAGTGCTGCTTCGGGGCTAGCGGGGGGGGGGCAGTACTTC
many	TRBV6-5	14	TRBD1	TRBJ2-7	CASSPQTGGYEQYF	TGTGCCAGCAGTCCTCAGACAGGGGGCTACGAGCAGTACTTC
few	TRBV28	10	NA	TRBJ1-1	CASSAIEAFF	TGTGCCAGCAGTGCAATAGAAGCTTTCTTT
many	TRBV12-3/TRBV12-4	15	NA	TRBJ2-2	CASSLGWGNTGELFF	TGTGCCAGCAGTTTAGGATGGGGGAACACCGGGGAGCTGTTTTTT
many	TRBV7-9	16	TRBD2	TRBJ2-3	CASSMIGTSLTDTQYF	TGTGCCAGCAGCATGATTGGGACTAGCCTCACAGATACGCAGTATTTT
many	TRBV5-4	15	TRBD1	TRBJ2-7	CASSLGTGSSYEQYF	TGTGCCAGCAGCCTAGGGACAGGGAGCTCCTACGAGCAGTACTTC
many	TRBV28	15	NA	TRBJ2-1	CASSLPRQSYNEQFF	TGTGCCAGCAGTTTACCGAGACAGTCTTACAATGAGCAGTTCTTC